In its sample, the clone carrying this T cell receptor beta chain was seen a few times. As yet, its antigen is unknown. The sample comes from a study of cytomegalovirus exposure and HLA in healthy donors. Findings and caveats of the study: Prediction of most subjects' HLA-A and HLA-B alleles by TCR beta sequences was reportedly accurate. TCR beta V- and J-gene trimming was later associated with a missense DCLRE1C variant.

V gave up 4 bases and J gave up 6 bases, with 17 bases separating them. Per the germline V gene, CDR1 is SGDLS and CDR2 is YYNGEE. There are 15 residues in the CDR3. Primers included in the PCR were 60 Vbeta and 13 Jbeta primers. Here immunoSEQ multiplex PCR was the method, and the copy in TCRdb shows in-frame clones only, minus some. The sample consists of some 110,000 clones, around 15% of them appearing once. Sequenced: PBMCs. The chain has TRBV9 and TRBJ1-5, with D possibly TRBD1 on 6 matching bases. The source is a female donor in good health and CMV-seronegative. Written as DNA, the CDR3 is TGTGCCAGCAGCCCCTGGGGGGGCCGGGGTCAGCCCCAGCATTTT. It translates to CASSPWGGRGQPQHF.